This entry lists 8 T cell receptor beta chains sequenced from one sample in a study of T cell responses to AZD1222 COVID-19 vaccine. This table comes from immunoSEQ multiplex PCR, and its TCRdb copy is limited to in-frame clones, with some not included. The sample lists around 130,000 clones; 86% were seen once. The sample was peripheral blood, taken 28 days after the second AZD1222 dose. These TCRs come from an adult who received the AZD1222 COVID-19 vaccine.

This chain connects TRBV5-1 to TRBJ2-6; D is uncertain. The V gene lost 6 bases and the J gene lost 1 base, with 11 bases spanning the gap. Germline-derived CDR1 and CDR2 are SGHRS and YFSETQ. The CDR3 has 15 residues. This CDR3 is CASTLWGSGANVLTF. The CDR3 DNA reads TGCGCCAGCACCCTGTGGGGTTCTGGGGCCAACGTCCTGACTTTC.

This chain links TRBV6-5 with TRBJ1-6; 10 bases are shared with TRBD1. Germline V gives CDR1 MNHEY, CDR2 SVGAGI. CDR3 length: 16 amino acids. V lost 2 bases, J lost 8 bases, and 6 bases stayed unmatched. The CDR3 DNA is TGTGCCAGCAGTTACCCAAGGACAGGGGGGTATTCACCCCTCCACTTT. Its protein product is CASSYPRTGGYSPLHF.

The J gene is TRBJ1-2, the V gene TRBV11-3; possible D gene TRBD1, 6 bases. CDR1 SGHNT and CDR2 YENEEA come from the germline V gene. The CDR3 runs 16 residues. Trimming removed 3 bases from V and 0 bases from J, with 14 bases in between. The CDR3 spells CASSFSGGDTNYGYTF. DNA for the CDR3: TGTGCCAGCAGCTTTTCGGGGGGCGACACTAACTATGGCTACACCTTC.

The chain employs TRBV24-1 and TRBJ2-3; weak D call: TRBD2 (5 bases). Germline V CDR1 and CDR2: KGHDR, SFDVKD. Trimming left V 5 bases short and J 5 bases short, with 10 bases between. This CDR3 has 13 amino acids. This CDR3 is CATSAREIDTQYF. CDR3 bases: TGTGCCACCAGTGCCCGGGAAATAGATACGCAGTATTTT.

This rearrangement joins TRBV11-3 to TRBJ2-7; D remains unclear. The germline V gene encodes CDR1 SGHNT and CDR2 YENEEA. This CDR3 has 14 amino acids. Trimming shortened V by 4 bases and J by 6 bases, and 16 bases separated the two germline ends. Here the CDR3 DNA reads TGTGCCAGCAGCTCCGCTGGAGCTGGACGCGAGCAGTACTTC. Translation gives CASSSAGAGREQYF.

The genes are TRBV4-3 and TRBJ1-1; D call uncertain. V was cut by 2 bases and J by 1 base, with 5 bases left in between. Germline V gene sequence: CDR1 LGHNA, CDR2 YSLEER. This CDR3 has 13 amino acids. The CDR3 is CASSQQSNTEAFF. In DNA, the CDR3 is TGCGCCAGCAGCCAACAGTCGAACACTGAAGCTTTCTTT.

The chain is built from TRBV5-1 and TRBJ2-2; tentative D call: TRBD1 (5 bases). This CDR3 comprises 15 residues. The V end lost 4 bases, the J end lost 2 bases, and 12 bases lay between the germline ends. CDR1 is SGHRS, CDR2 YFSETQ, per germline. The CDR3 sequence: CASSPRQKNTGELFF. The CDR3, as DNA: TGCGCCAGCAGCCCGAGACAGAAAAACACCGGGGAGCTGTTTTTT.

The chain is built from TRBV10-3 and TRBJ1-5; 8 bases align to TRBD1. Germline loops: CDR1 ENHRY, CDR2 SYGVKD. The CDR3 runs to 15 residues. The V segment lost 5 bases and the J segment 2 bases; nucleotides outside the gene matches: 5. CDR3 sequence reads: CAISPGQGGNQPQHF. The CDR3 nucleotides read TGTGCCATCAGTCCCGGACAGGGCGGCAATCAGCCCCAGCATTTT.